These 2 T cell receptor beta chains originate from one sample sequenced in a study of blood T cell repertoires in COVID-19. The assay was immunoSEQ multiplex PCR, and TCRdb's table has in-frame clones only and misses some. The sample has about 350,000 clones, over 75% seen once. Sequenced input: PBMCs or T cells enriched from blood (not recorded which). All receptors come from a woman aged 25 to 39 who had recovered from COVID-19.

This clone was counted many times. This sample also contains other DNA sequences that code for the same CDR3. The chain links TRBV28 to TRBJ1-5, with a tentative D call TRBD1 (5 bases). Germline V gene sequence: CDR1 MDHEN, CDR2 SYDVKM. The CDR3 is made up of 12 amino acids. The ends were cut back, 6 bases at V and 3 bases at J, with 6 bases in the middle. The CDR3 region is CASRGPNQPQHF. CDR3 sequence (DNA): TGTGCCAGCAGGGGGCCCAATCAGCCCCAGCATTTT.

This chain connects TRBV15 to TRBJ2-7; possibly TRBD2 for D (5 bases). This CDR3 has 14 amino acids. V lost 5 bases, J lost 7 bases, and 18 bases lay in between. Germline CDR1 is LNHNV and CDR2 is YYDKDF (reference sequence). This CDR3 is CATSPRRDSWEQYF. For the CDR3, the DNA is TGTGCCACCAGCCCCCGACGGGATAGTTGGGAGCAGTACTTC.